This passage covers 16 T cell receptor beta chains from one sample sequenced in a study of blood T cell repertoires in COVID-19. Profiling relied on immunoSEQ multiplex PCR, and the TCRdb table lists in-frame clones only, not all of them. This table has about 59,000 clones, about four fifths appearing once. The source material was peripheral blood. The receptor source for this set is a woman aged 80 or older with acute or convalescent COVID-19.

The J gene is TRBJ2-7, the V gene TRBV2, with D possibly TRBD2 on 5 matching bases. The CDR3 has 14 amino acids. Germline-derived CDR1 and CDR2 are SNHLY and FYNNEI. The ends were cut back, 7 bases at V and 0 bases at J, with 13 bases in the middle. The CDR3 DNA follows: TGTGCCAGCACCCCTGAGCGGTTCTCCTACGAGCAGTACTTC. This sequence encodes CASTPERFSYEQYF. Variable domain in full (rest from reference TRBV2 and TRBJ2-7): EPEVTQTPSHQVTQMGQEVILRCVPISNHLYFYWYRQILGQKVEFLVSFYNNEISEKSEIFDDQFSVERPDGSNFTLKIRSTKLEDSAMYFCASTPERFSYEQYFGPGTRLTVT.

This clone was detected only once. The rearrangement links TRBV7-2 to TRBJ1-1; possible D gene TRBD1, 6 bases. This CDR3 contains 14 residues. Germline lookup yields CDR1 SGHTA and CDR2 FQGNSA. The ends were cut back, 8 bases at V and 10 bases at J, with 23 bases in the middle. Written as DNA, the CDR3 is TGTGCCAGCGGGGCCGGCAGGGGTTTAGTGGGAGCTTTCTTT. Protein product: CASGAGRGLVGAFF. Supplemented by reference TRBV7-2 and TRBJ1-1, the full variable domain reads GAGVSQSPSNKVTEKGKDVELRCDPISGHTALYWYRQSLGQGLEFLIYFQGNSAPDKSGLPSDRFSAERTGGSVSTLTIQRTQQEDSAVYLCASGAGRGLVGAFFGQGTRLTVV.

The chain combines TRBV24-1 with TRBJ2-7; 9 bases map to TRBD1. This CDR3 comprises 16 residues. CDR1 is KGHDR, CDR2 SFDVKD, per germline. The J segment lost 1 base and the V segment lost 3 bases, leaving 6 bases of the junction unmatched. The CDR3 DNA reads as TGTGCCACCAGTGATCGTTCCGGGACAGGGTCCTACGAGCAGTACTTC. It is translated as CATSDRSGTGSYEQYF.

The rearrangement uses TRBV6-6 and TRBJ1-3; no definite D call. The CDR3 totals 14 residues. Germline CDR1 and CDR2: MNHNY and SVGAGI (reference sequence). V was pared by 2 bases and J by 0 bases, with 5 bases between. CDR3 residues: CASSYPGSGNTIYF. CDR3 nucleotide sequence: TGTGCCAGCAGTTACCCCGGCTCTGGAAACACCATATATTTT.

This rearrangement joins TRBV7-2 to TRBJ1-6, with 8 bases identical to TRBD1. Germline V gives CDR1 SGHTA, CDR2 FQGNSA. Trimming took 0 bases from V and 7 from J; bases not matched to a gene: 5. This CDR3 spans 16 amino acids. CDR3 DNA: TGTGCCAGCAGCTTAGCGTCTCGGACAGGGAATTCACCCCTCCACTTT. This encodes CASSLASRTGNSPLHF.

The CDR3 is CASSFAGNVPYFF. The CDR3 bases are TGTGCCAGCAGCTTCGCGGGGAACGTCCCATACTTCTTC. The J gene is TRBJ2-1, the V gene TRBV7-9, with a weak D call TRBD2 (6 bases). The CDR3 is 13 residues long. CDR1 is SEHNR and CDR2 is FQNEAQ in the germline V gene (reference sequence). The V end was cut by 3 bases, the J end by 16 bases, with 19 bases between.

CDR3 sequence reads: CASSFINGGVQYF. The DNA for the CDR3 is TGTGCCAGCAGCTTCATTAACGGAGGCGTGCAGTACTTC. The V call is TRBV7-3, the J call TRBJ2-7; a possible D gene is TRBD2 (5 bases). The CDR3 has 13 amino acids. Germline V gene sequence: CDR1 SGHTA, CDR2 FQGTGA. V was clipped by 3 bases and J by 9 bases, with 15 bases between them.

The chain uses TRBV6-1 and TRBJ1-5, with D uncertain. The germline V gene encodes CDR1 MNHNS and CDR2 SASEGT. V was cut by 1 base and J by 4 bases, with 14 bases left in between. This CDR3 region has 16 residues. In DNA, the CDR3 is TGTGCCAGCAGTGAAGGGGGAGGTGTTCAAAATCAGCCCCAGCATTTT. Its translation is CASSEGGGVQNQPQHF.

V usage is TRBV9 and J usage is TRBJ2-3; 7 bases align to TRBD1. The CDR3 is 15 amino acids. Germline V lookup: CDR1 SGDLS, CDR2 YYNGEE. V shed 4 bases and J 2 bases; nucleotides not matched to a gene: 7. CDR3 DNA: TGTGCCAGCAGCCCCCGACAGGGTTTCACAGATACGCAGTATTTT. Translated, it gives CASSPRQGFTDTQYF.

The J gene is TRBJ2-3, the V gene TRBV6-2 or TRBV6-3, with TRBD2 matching 13 bases. Losses at the gene ends were 5 bases for V and 6 bases for J; bases not matched to a gene: 8. Germline CDR1 and CDR2: MNHEY and SVGEGT. CDR3 length: 16 amino acids. The CDR3 sequence: CASSAGTSGTSDTQYF. CDR3 nucleotide sequence: TGTGCCAGCAGTGCCGGGACTAGCGGGACGAGTGATACGCAGTATTTT.

The CDR3 loop is CASSPLAASTDTQYF. The CDR3, as DNA: TGTGCCAGCAGTCCCCTAGCGGCTAGCACAGATACGCAGTATTTT. This sequence joins TRBV6-5 and TRBJ2-3, with 7 bases identical to TRBD2. The CDR3 totals 15 residues. Germline V CDR1 and CDR2: MNHEY, SVGAGI. With V trimmed by 5 bases and J by 0 bases, 5 bases remained unmatched.

This sequence joins TRBV7-9 and TRBJ2-1; a possible D gene is TRBD2 (5 bases). The CDR3 is made up of 16 amino acids. Trimming left V 3 bases short and J 5 bases short, with 17 bases between. Germline V CDR1 and CDR2: SEHNR, FQNEAQ (reference sequence). Here the CDR3 DNA reads TGTGCCAGCAGCTTTCTAGGCCCTCCGAGGGACAATGAGCAGTTCTTC. Its protein is CASSFLGPPRDNEQFF.

The V gene is TRBV6-5, the J gene TRBJ1-5, with D possibly TRBD1 on 5 matching bases. V was cut by 7 bases and J by 7 bases, with 14 bases left in between. Germline V CDR1 and CDR2: MNHEY, SVGAGI. The CDR3 consists of 13 residues. The CDR3 is CASNGGGDQPQHF. The CDR3 DNA is TGTGCCAGCAATGGGGGAGGGGACCAGCCCCAGCATTTT.

This clone was observed a handful of times. V is TRBV23-1 and J is TRBJ2-7, with D possibly TRBD1 on 6 matching bases. TRBV23-1 is identified as an open reading frame with a role that is uncertain. This CDR3 is 12 amino acids long. Trimming shortened V by 8 bases and J by 3 bases, and 11 bases separated the two germline ends. The CDR3 nucleotides are TGCGCCAGCGCCAGGGGCCTCTACGAGCAGTACTTC. Amino acid sequence: CASARGLYEQYF.

This chain links TRBV9 with TRBJ2-1; no clear D. The CDR3 is 12 amino acids. Looked up from germline, CDR1 is SGDLS and CDR2 is YYNGEE. V dropped 2 bases and J dropped 6 bases, with 6 bases sitting between them. Written as DNA, the CDR3 is TGTGCCAGCAGCGTTTTAGCCAATGAGCAGTTCTTC. Its protein is CASSVLANEQFF.

The chain uses TRBV6-1 and TRBJ2-4; no firm D call. CDR1 and CDR2 (germline): MNHNS, SASEGT. Deletions cut 1 base from V and 3 bases from J, with 7 bases between. The length of the CDR3 is 14 residues. CDR3 in amino acids: CASSEGQHKNIQYF. CDR3 in DNA: TGTGCCAGCAGTGAAGGACAACACAAAAACATTCAGTACTTC.